This T cell receptor beta chain was retrieved from a study of T cells in Graves' hyperthyroidism and ophthalmopathy. V dropped 0 bases and J dropped 8 bases, with 13 bases sitting between them. Germline CDR1 is SQVTM and CDR2 is ANQGSEA. The CDR3 contains 13 residues. Notes on the study in general: Most clonotypes expanded in thyroid above 0.001 were likewise present in blood.

About this clonotype itself: The target antigen is unknown.

Template material for amplifying TCR beta CDR3 regions consisted of RNA transcripts. The HTBI primer set was used in a first-round RT-PCR of the TCR CDR3. TCRdb itself ran the multiplex PCR reads through MiXCR, one entry per CDR3 protein. The sample lists around 280,000 distinct CDR3 sequences; 13% were seen once. The material sequenced was blood. The J gene is TRBJ1-2, the V gene TRBV29-1, with a weak D call TRBD1 (6 bases). The clonotype was recovered from a woman in her twenties or thirties with Graves' hyperthyroidism that later progressed to Graves' ophthalmopathy. In nucleotides, the CDR3 is TGCAGCGTTGAAGATCTCACAGGGAAAGGCTACACCTTC. Protein product: CSVEDLTGKGYTF.